Each of the 8 T cell receptor beta chains below was sequenced from the same sample in a study of blood T cell repertoires in COVID-19. The repertoire was sequenced with immunoSEQ multiplex PCR; TCRdb's copy has only in-frame clones and lacks some. The table records approximately 100,000 clones, 85% to 90% of them present only once. The sequencing sample was made of peripheral blood. The source is a human donor with acute or convalescent COVID-19. The donor label of this sample is uncertain.

This chain connects TRBV6-5 to TRBJ1-1, with 8 bases fitting TRBD1. The V gene end was trimmed by 4 bases and the J gene end by 4 bases; junction bases not matched to a gene: 8. This CDR3 contains 15 residues. Germline values: CDR1 MNHEY, CDR2 SVGAGI. The CDR3 is CASSSYDRGGTEAFF. The CDR3 bases are TGTGCCAGCAGTTCTTATGACAGGGGAGGCACTGAAGCTTTCTTT.

The rearrangement links TRBV6-2 or TRBV6-3 to TRBJ1-2, with 7 bases aligning to TRBD1. Germline V gene data show CDR1 as MNHEY and CDR2 as SVGEGT. J lost 2 bases, V lost 0 bases, and 3 bases had no gene match. This CDR3 is built from 15 residues. This chain's CDR3 is CASSYSTGPNYGYTF. CDR3 sequence (DNA): TGTGCCAGCAGTTACTCGACAGGGCCCAACTATGGCTACACCTTC.

The V call is TRBV28, the J call TRBJ1-2; 12 bases are shared with TRBD1. The CDR3 covers 15 residues. V lost 8 bases to trimming and J lost 3 bases; unmatched junction nucleotides: 7. CDR1 is MDHEN, CDR2 SYDVKM, per germline. Here the CDR3 DNA reads TGTGCCAGCGAAGGGACAGGGGGCCTGCACTATGGCTACACCTTC. This gives the protein CASEGTGGLHYGYTF.

This chain joins TRBV28 and TRBJ2-3, with 7 bases matching TRBD1. Germline-derived CDR1 and CDR2 are MDHEN and SYDVKM. The CDR3 is made up of 14 amino acids. The ends lost 8 bases at V and 1 base at J; junction bases unmatched: 6. The DNA for the CDR3 is TGTGCCAGCGGAAACAGGGGAGGCACAGATACGCAGTATTTT. Protein: CASGNRGGTDTQYF.

The chain joins TRBV7-9 to TRBJ1-2; no firm D call. Germline loops: CDR1 SEHNR, CDR2 FQNEAQ (reference sequence). The CDR3 spans 12 residues. Trimming took off 1 base at V and 8 bases at J, with 8 bases between the two ends. The CDR3 DNA sequence: TGTGCCAGCAGCTTAGATTCGGTAGGCTACACCTTC. Translated, it gives CASSLDSVGYTF. The entire variable domain, with the rest obtained from reference TRBV7-9 and TRBJ1-2, is as follows: DTGVSQNPRHKITKRGQNVTFRCDPISEHNRLYWYRQTLGQGPEFLTYFQNEAQLEKSRLLSDRFSAERPKGSFSTLEIQRTEQGDSAMYLCASSLDSVGYTFGSGTRLTVV.

In its sample, this clone was seen a few times. The chain has TRBV6-5 and TRBJ1-1; no firm D call. Trimming left V 7 bases short and J 0 bases short, with 9 bases between. This CDR3 has 13 amino acids. The germline CDR1 and CDR2 sequences are MNHEY and SVGAGI. The CDR3 region is CASNSIMNTEAFF. CDR3 in DNA: TGTGCCAGCAACAGCATTATGAACACTGAAGCTTTCTTT.

The V gene is TRBV24-1, the J gene TRBJ2-7; D gene uncertain. The V end lost 7 bases, the J end lost 6 bases, and 12 bases lay between the germline ends. The V gene's germline CDR1 is KGHDR and CDR2 SFDVKD. This CDR3 has 12 amino acids. The CDR3 nucleotides read TGTGCCACCAGACTTGGGCATGGCGAGCAGTACTTC. It codes for CATRLGHGEQYF.

The chain joins TRBV11-3 to TRBJ2-3, with a weak D call TRBD2 (5 bases). V dropped 1 base and J dropped 0 bases, with 14 bases sitting between them. CDR1 is SGHNT, CDR2 YENEEA, per germline. This CDR3 region has 17 residues. CDR3 DNA sequence: TGTGCCAGCAGCTTAGGGAGGCTTAAGAGCAGCACAGATACGCAGTATTTT. It codes for CASSLGRLKSSTDTQYF.